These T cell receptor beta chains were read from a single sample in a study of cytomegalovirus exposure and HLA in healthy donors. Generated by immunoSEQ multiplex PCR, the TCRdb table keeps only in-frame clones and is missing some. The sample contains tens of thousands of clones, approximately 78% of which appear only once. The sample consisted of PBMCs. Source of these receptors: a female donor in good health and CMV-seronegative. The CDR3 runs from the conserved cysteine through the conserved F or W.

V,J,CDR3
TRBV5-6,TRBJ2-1,CASSLPGQPTPYNEQFF
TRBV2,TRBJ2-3,CASSRRLSSGGITDTQYF
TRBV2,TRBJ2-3,CARGTGATLTDTQYF
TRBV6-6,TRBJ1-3,CASSQNTRSGNTIYF
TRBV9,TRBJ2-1,CASSASRGGSYNEQFF
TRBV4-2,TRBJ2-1,CASSQDTSGGWRGQFF
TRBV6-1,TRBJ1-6,CASSDRDAALRNSPLHF
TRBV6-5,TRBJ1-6,CASSPDRGNNSPLHF
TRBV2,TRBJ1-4,CASSGNRGRHEKLFF
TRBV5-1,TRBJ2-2,CASSEFFGRDTGELFF
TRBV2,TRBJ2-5,CASKGDRLQETQYF
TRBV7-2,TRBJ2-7,CASSLKAGEYEQYF
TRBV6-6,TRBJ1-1,CASSYFTDNTEAFF
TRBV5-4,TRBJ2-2,CASSLNRGTWELFF
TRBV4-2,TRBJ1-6,CASSLLDSRALHF
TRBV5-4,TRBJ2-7,CASSGQGSNEQYF
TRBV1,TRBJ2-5,CTSSQKSNGGALETQYF
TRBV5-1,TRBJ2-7,CASSLVGGASYEQYF
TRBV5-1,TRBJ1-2,CASSFGTDLLDYGYTF
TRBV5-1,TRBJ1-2,CASTVSGTGYGYTF
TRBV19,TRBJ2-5,CASSPGTAGPGAQYF
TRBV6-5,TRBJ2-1,CASSYSPGQSYNEQFF
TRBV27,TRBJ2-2,CASSLSGTGKMSGELFF
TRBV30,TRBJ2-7,CAWSLPAYEQYF
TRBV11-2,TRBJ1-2,CASSLPDRTIYGYTF
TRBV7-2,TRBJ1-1,CASSPQGPSTEAFF
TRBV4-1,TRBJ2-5,CASSRSGTGGIETQYF
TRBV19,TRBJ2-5,CASSTDKETQYF
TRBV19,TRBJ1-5,CASRTQGYSNQPQHF
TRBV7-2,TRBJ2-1,CASSLVPGLAGVDEQFF
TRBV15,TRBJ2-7,CATSSGASSYEQYF
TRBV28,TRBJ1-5,CASTQSGQGEGQPQHF
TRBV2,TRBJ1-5,CASSTLRGGQPQHF
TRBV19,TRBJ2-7,CASRRTPHRGEQYF
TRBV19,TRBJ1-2,CASTAVLGAVGANYGYTF
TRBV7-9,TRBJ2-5,CASSRTSGGGETQYF
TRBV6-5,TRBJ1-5,CASSSRQGAGQPQHF
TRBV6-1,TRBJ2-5,CASSGAWGSGIQETQYF
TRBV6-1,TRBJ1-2,CASSEFTRGAYGYTF
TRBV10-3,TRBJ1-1,CAISGQGNTEAFF
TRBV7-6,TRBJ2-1,CASSGGTSGGQVF
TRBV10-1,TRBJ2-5,CASSQDYGTQYF
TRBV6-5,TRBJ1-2,CASSYDTYGYTF
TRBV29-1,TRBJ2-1,CSVCGGPGEQFF
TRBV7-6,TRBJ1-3,CASSLATPGDGNTIYF
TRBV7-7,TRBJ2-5,CASSLLSRAGTQYF
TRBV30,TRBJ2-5,CAWSRQQETQYF
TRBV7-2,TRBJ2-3,CASSPRGLAEVTDTQYF
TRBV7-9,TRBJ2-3,CSSSWGRFTDTQYF